A single sample is the source of the 19 T cell receptor beta chains below, sequenced in a study of post-analysis software for immune sequencing data. Study-level findings and limits: TRBV5-6, TRBV5-1 and TRBV20-1 belonged to a set of roughly 5 TRBV segments that were more frequent in patients than controls.

Carried by the TCR beta cDNA libraries were unique molecular identifiers. TCRdb itself ran the PCR reads through MiXCR, one entry per CDR3 protein. The sample shows about 770,000 distinct CDR3 sequences, just over 45% of them seen only once. Their antigen targets remain unknown. The sample consisted of blood. The receptors come from a girl under 18 with multiple sclerosis.

This clonotype was counted a few times. This sequence joins TRBV7-9 and TRBJ2-5; a possible D gene is TRBD2 (5 bases). V was clipped by 1 base and J by 12 bases, with 12 bases between them. The CDR3 is 12 residues long. CDR1 SEHNR and CDR2 FQNEAQ come from the germline V gene (reference sequence). CDR3 residues: CASSLDGVWEYF. For the CDR3, the DNA is TGTGCCAGCAGCTTAGACGGGGTTTGGGAGTACTTC.

A word on this clonotype: Possible read error: a much larger clone is one base away. The rearrangement joins TRBV12-3 or TRBV12-4 to TRBJ2-7; 8 bases match TRBD1. The CDR3 has 14 residues. CDR3 DNA: TGTGCCAGCAGCCCGACAGGGGCCATCTACGAGCGGTACTTC. Amino acid sequence: CASSPTGAIYERYF.

The chain is built from TRBV12-3 or TRBV12-4 and TRBJ2-4, with TRBD1 matching over 7 bases. The end of the DNA aligns better with TRBJ2-7, so the J call may be wrong. The CDR3 contains 12 residues. CDR3 DNA: TGTGCCAGCGGACAGGCGGTGCGCGAGCAGTACTTC. Amino acid sequence: CASGQAVREQYF.

The chain is built from TRBV12-3 or TRBV12-4 and TRBJ1-5, with no clear D. CDR3 length equals 12 residues. The V end lost 7 bases, the J end lost 9 bases, and 13 bases lay between the germline ends. CDR3 in DNA: TGTGCCAGCACCCCGCAAGGTGGGCCCCAGCATTTT. This gives the protein CASTPQGGPQHF.

The V gene is TRBV7-9, the J gene TRBJ2-7, with TRBD1 matching over 7 bases. Germline V CDR1 and CDR2: SEHNR, FQNEAQ (reference sequence). The V gene end was trimmed by 4 bases and the J gene end by 0 bases; junction bases not matched to a gene: 6. The CDR3 totals 15 residues. The CDR3 bases are TGTGCCAGCAGCTCCCGGGACAGTCCCTCCTACGAGCAGTACTTC. Protein: CASSSRDSPSYEQYF.

There are a few counts of this clonotype. The rearrangement joins TRBV29-1 to TRBJ2-3; 7 bases fit TRBD2. There are 13 residues in the CDR3. The germline gives CDR1 SQVTM, CDR2 ANQGSEA. Trimming at V came to 8 bases and at J to 6 bases, leaving 11 bases not matched to a gene. The CDR3 nucleotides read TGCAGCATGGAAGCGGGGAACATGGATACGCAGTATTTT. Amino acids: CSMEAGNMDTQYF.

The chain uses TRBV10-3 and TRBJ1-2; TRBD1 agrees at 7 bases. Germline V gene lookup returns CDR1 ENHRY and CDR2 SYGVKD. With V trimmed by 4 bases and J by 4 bases, 6 bases remained unmatched. The CDR3 is 14 amino acids. The CDR3 protein is CAISAETGRYGYTF. CDR3 bases: TGTGCCATCAGTGCAGAGACAGGGCGCTATGGCTACACCTTC.

This clonotype was recorded a few times. J is TRBJ1-5 and V is TRBV12-3 or TRBV12-4, with unresolved D. This CDR3 spans 13 amino acids. V lost 7 bases and J lost 1, with 8 bases in between. The CDR3 loop is CASKAFSNQPQHF. The CDR3 nucleotides are TGTGCCAGCAAGGCCTTCAGCAATCAGCCCCAGCATTTT.

The gene calls are TRBV12-3 or TRBV12-4 and TRBJ2-3, with D tentatively TRBD2 (5 bases). V was clipped by 7 bases and J by 2 bases, with 10 bases between them. This CDR3 is built from 13 residues. CDR3 sequence (DNA): TGTGCCAGCACGGCGGGCCACACAGATACGCAGTATTTT. It translates to CASTAGHTDTQYF.

The genes are TRBV12-3 or TRBV12-4 and TRBJ2-7; 7 bases agree with TRBD2. V was pared by 7 bases and J by 2 bases, with 17 bases of the junction left unmatched. CDR3 size: 17 residues. The CDR3 DNA reads as TGTGCCAGCACCCAATTCCCTCGGCTAGCGGCCACCTACGAGCAGTACTTC. Amino acids: CASTQFPRLAATYEQYF.

CDR3 region: CASSFAGTGGGYTF. In nucleotides, the CDR3 is TGTGCCAGCAGCTTCGCCGGGACAGGGGGTGGCTACACCTTC. V is TRBV5-6 and J is TRBJ1-2, with 11 bases matching TRBD1. This CDR3 has 14 amino acids. J was trimmed by 7 bases and V by 2 bases; bases with no gene match: 4. CDR1 and CDR2 (germline): SGHDT, YYEEEE. Looking up the rest from reference TRBV5-6 and TRBJ1-2 gives the full variable domain: DAGVTQSPTHLIKTRGQQVTLRCSPKSGHDTVSWYQQALGQGPQFIFQYYEEEERQRGNFPDRFSGHQFPNYSSELNVNALLLGDSALYLCASSFAGTGGGYTFGSGTRLTVV.

This chain joins TRBV20-1 and TRBJ2-4, with D perhaps TRBD2 (6 bases). The CDR3 loop spans 16 amino acids. Germline CDR1 DFQATT, CDR2 SNEGSKA (reference sequence). Trimming removed 4 bases from V and 13 bases from J, with 29 bases in between. The CDR3 region is CSATGLGGGYGDTQYF. CDR3 DNA: TGCAGTGCTACAGGTTTGGGGGGAGGCTATGGGGATACGCAGTACTTC.

Only a few counts were recorded for this clonotype. This chain links TRBV7-2 with TRBJ1-2; 12 nucleotides agree with TRBD1. The CDR3 contains 16 residues. Germline V gene data show CDR1 as SGHTA and CDR2 as FQGNSA. V gave up 3 bases and J gave up 8 bases; unmatched junction bases: 10. The DNA for the CDR3 is TGTGCCAGCAGCTTCCGGGACAGGGGGCCGTTTCGGGGCTACACCTTC. This encodes CASSFRDRGPFRGYTF.

In this sample, this clonotype turned up a few times. The rearrangement uses TRBV6-6 and TRBJ2-7; 7 bases align to TRBD1. Germline V gives CDR1 MNHNY, CDR2 SVGAGI (reference sequence). Trimming took 1 base from V and 3 from J; bases not matched to a gene: 9. The CDR3 length is 16 residues. The CDR3 region is CASSYLGQRPGYEQYF. The DNA for the CDR3 is TGTGCCAGCAGTTACTTGGGACAGCGCCCAGGCTACGAGCAGTACTTC.

In its sample, this clonotype was seen a few times. This chain uses TRBV29-1 with TRBJ2-5, with a possible D match to TRBD2 (6 bases). V was clipped by 6 bases and J by 1 base, with 24 bases between them. Germline V gene sequence: CDR1 SQVTM, CDR2 ANQGSEA. The CDR3 is made up of 17 amino acids. CDR3 protein: CSVVGGTSAPLQETQYF. The CDR3 coding sequence is TGCAGCGTCGTCGGGGGAACGAGCGCCCCCCTCCAAGAGACCCAGTACTTC.

For this clonotype: A much larger clonotype is one base distant, so this may be a read error. The chain has TRBV20-1 and TRBJ1-2, with a possible D match to TRBD1 (5 bases). V was trimmed by 2 bases and J by 2 bases, leaving 6 bases between them. This CDR3 has 12 residues. CDR1 is DFQATT and CDR2 is SNEGSKA in the germline V gene (reference sequence). CDR3 sequence (DNA): TGCAGTGCTAGATGGGGGAACTATGGCTACACCTTC. This codes for CSARWGNYGYTF.

This clonotype was observed a few times. The chain carries TRBV6-2 or TRBV6-3 and TRBJ1-1; TRBD1 might be the D (5 bases). CDR1 and CDR2 from the germline V gene are MNHEY and SVGEGT. The CDR3 has 13 residues. Between the trimmed V and J ends, which lost 6 bases and 2 bases, there was a span of 10 bases. The CDR3 bases are TGTGCCAGCAGGGGGGACGACAACACTGAAGCTTTCTTT. Translated, it gives CASRGDDNTEAFF.

This clonotype was recorded at least ten times. The chain is built from TRBV12-3 or TRBV12-4 and TRBJ2-1; no reliable D call. CDR3 length equals 11 residues. V lost 4 bases to trimming and J lost 6 bases, with 4 bases between them. CDR3 bases: TGTGCCAGCAGTTACTCCAATGAGCAGTTCTTC. This gives the protein CASSYSNEQFF.

J is TRBJ2-3 and V is TRBV28, with 11 positions matching TRBD2. This CDR3 is built from 16 residues. Trimming at V came to 6 bases and at J to 2 bases, leaving 7 bases not matched to a gene. The germline CDR1 and CDR2 sequences are MDHEN and SYDVKM. The CDR3 loop reads CASSRRLAGHTDTQYF. CDR3 DNA sequence: TGTGCCAGCAGCCGACGACTAGCGGGGCACACAGATACGCAGTATTTT.